One sample yielded the 2 T cell receptor beta chains listed below, sequenced in a study of cytomegalovirus exposure and HLA in healthy donors. With 60 Vbeta and 13 Jbeta primers, the PCR was carried out. TCRdb's copy holds only in-frame clones and misses some; the assay was immunoSEQ multiplex PCR. Among roughly 160,000 clones listed, roughly 85% were seen once. Sequences were obtained from PBMCs. These receptors came from a man aged 45 to 65 in good health and CMV-seropositive.

The J gene is TRBJ2-5, the V gene TRBV7-2, with 9 positions matching TRBD2. V lost 3 bases, J lost 3 bases, and 17 bases stayed unmatched. Germline lookup yields CDR1 SGHTA and CDR2 FQGNSA. The CDR3 loop spans 19 amino acids. The CDR3 is CASSFPPGMTSGLKETQYF. CDR3 DNA: TGTGCCAGCAGCTTCCCGCCGGGCATGACTAGCGGATTAAAAGAGACCCAGTACTTC.

The chain joins TRBV28 to TRBJ1-5; 10 bases line up with TRBD1. V lost 3 bases and J lost 3; bases outside the gene matches: 11. The CDR3 runs to 18 residues. Per the germline V gene, CDR1 is MDHEN and CDR2 is SYDVKM. CDR3 sequence reads: CASSFVFTRQGANQPQHF. In DNA, the CDR3 is TGTGCCAGCAGTTTTGTGTTTACGAGACAGGGGGCCAATCAGCCCCAGCATTTT.